These 14 T cell receptor beta chains originate from one sample sequenced in a study of technical replicates of blood from a few donors. Only in-frame clones appear in the TCRdb table, and some are missing; sequencing was by immunoSEQ multiplex PCR. Altogether tens of thousands of clones are present, 70% to 90% being singletons, with the ten largest covering more than 5%. The sequencing sample was made of PBMCs. The source is a human donor in good health. Some clones in this sample may be carry-over from other donors' samples.

This chain uses TRBV4-3 with TRBJ2-6, with 9 positions matching TRBD1. Germline V CDR1 and CDR2: LGHNA, YSLEER. The CDR3 covers 17 residues. J lost 3 bases, V lost 0 bases, and 3 bases had no gene match. The CDR3 coding sequence is TGCGCCAGCAGCCAAGAAAGACAGGGGGTTGGGGCCAACGTCCTGACTTTC. It codes for CASSQERQGVGANVLTF.

The chain has TRBV29-1 and TRBJ1-2; 9 nucleotides match TRBD1. Looked up from germline, CDR1 is SQVTM and CDR2 is ANQGSEA. This CDR3 is 13 amino acids long. V lost 7 bases and J lost 3; bases outside the gene matches: 6. DNA of the CDR3: TGCAGCGCCGGACAGGGGAAGCACTATGGCTACACCTTC. Protein sequence: CSAGQGKHYGYTF.

This clone was observed a single time. V and J are TRBV4-1 and TRBJ2-7, with TRBD2 matching 9 bases. This CDR3 region has 14 residues. Germline trimming cut 2 bases from V and 6 bases from J; bases unmatched to any gene: 5. Germline loops: CDR1 MGHRA, CDR2 YSYEKL. The CDR3 loop reads CASSQLAGVGEQYF. CDR3 DNA: TGCGCCAGCAGCCAATTAGCGGGAGTCGGCGAGCAGTACTTC.

The genes are TRBV11-2 and TRBJ2-3, with TRBD1 matching over 9 bases. V shed 1 base, J shed 4 bases, and the junction held 3 bases outside the gene matches. Germline values: CDR1 SGHAT, CDR2 FQNNGV. This CDR3 contains 15 residues. The CDR3 nucleotides are TGTGCCAGCAGCTTAGGGGACAGGGAGGCAGATACGCAGTATTTT. It is translated as CASSLGDREADTQYF.

This rearrangement joins TRBV10-3 to TRBJ1-2; D is unresolved. Per germline, CDR1 ENHRY and CDR2 SYGVKD. This CDR3 is built from 14 residues. Between the trimmed V and J ends, which lost 4 bases and 5 bases, there was a span of 14 bases. For the CDR3, the DNA is TGTGCCATCAGTGCGCGGCAGCCTGATTATGGCTACACCTTC. It codes for CAISARQPDYGYTF.

The J gene is TRBJ2-6, the V gene TRBV6-6; TRBD2 might be the D (5 bases). V was shortened by 7 bases and J by 4 bases, with 17 bases between the two germline ends. Germline V CDR1 and CDR2: MNHNY, SVGAGI (reference sequence). This CDR3 is 16 amino acids long. CDR3 region: CASTRGLGSGANVLTF. The CDR3 DNA reads TGTGCCAGCACACGAGGACTTGGGAGCGGGGCCAACGTCCTGACTTTC.

The V call is TRBV4-1, the J call TRBJ2-3; 9 positions agree with TRBD1. Germline CDR1 reads MGHRA; CDR2 reads YSYEKL. The length of the CDR3 is 17 residues. V lost 2 bases to trimming and J lost 5 bases; unmatched junction nucleotides: 11. CDR3 bases: TGCGCCAGCAGCCAAACGTTGGGGACAGGGTCGGAAGATACGCAGTATTTT. Translation gives CASSQTLGTGSEDTQYF.

The rearrangement uses TRBV19 and TRBJ2-2; D is perhaps TRBD2 (5 bases). Trimming removed 9 bases from V and 2 bases from J, with 25 bases in between. Germline loops: CDR1 LNHDA, CDR2 SQIVND (reference sequence). This CDR3 comprises 18 residues. The CDR3 DNA reads TGTGCCAGCACACGTGGGAGAATTGGAACGGACAACACCGGGGAGCTGTTTTTT. It codes for CASTRGRIGTDNTGELFF.

This clone was detected only a few times. The gene calls are TRBV6-4 and TRBJ2-1; D might be TRBD1 (5 bases). With 6 bases removed from V and 2 bases from J, the gap between germline ends came to 14 bases. The V gene's germline CDR1 is MRHNA and CDR2 SNTAGT. This CDR3 is built from 15 residues. The CDR3 loop reads CASRRRGPPYNEQFF. The DNA for the CDR3 is TGTGCCAGCAGACGTAGGGGCCCCCCCTACAATGAGCAGTTCTTC.

The chain carries TRBV7-3 and TRBJ2-2; maybe TRBD2 (5 bases). Looked up from germline, CDR1 is SGHTA and CDR2 is FQGTGA. This CDR3 has 18 amino acids. With 2 bases removed from V and 5 bases from J, the gap between germline ends came to 21 bases. CDR3 loop: CASSLGLTSELGTGELFF. In DNA, the CDR3 is TGTGCCAGCAGCTTAGGGTTGACGAGTGAACTAGGTACCGGGGAGCTGTTTTTT.

The rearrangement links TRBV5-4 to TRBJ1-2, with TRBD1 matching 7 bases. V was clipped by 4 bases and J by 8 bases; unmatched bases: 8. The CDR3 consists of 13 residues. Germline lookup yields CDR1 SGHNT and CDR2 YYREEE (reference sequence). The CDR3 sequence: CASSLGQAPGYTF. The DNA of the CDR3 is TGTGCCAGCAGCCTCGGACAGGCCCCCGGCTACACCTTC.

The chain carries TRBV7-2 and TRBJ2-1; 11 positions agree with TRBD2. The CDR3 is 15 amino acids. The J segment lost 8 bases and the V segment lost 5 bases, leaving 8 bases of the junction unmatched. CDR1 and CDR2 (germline): SGHTA, FQGNSA. CDR3 region: CASSPIAGGQDEQFF. CDR3 in DNA: TGTGCCAGCAGCCCCATAGCGGGGGGGCAGGATGAGCAGTTCTTC.

The chain links TRBV19 to TRBJ1-1; D not resolved. The CDR3 has 14 residues. Germline V CDR1 and CDR2: LNHDA, SQIVND (reference sequence). Trimming stripped 5 bases from V and 1 base from J, with 11 bases between. The CDR3 protein is CASSPLAANTEAFF. CDR3 coding DNA: TGTGCCAGTAGTCCCCTGGCGGCGAACACTGAAGCTTTCTTT.

The CDR3 loop is CASSQDRGLAGTGELFF. The CDR3 DNA follows: TGCGCCAGCAGCCAAGATAGGGGACTAGCGGGAACCGGGGAGCTGTTTTTT. The genes are TRBV4-1 and TRBJ2-2; 13 nucleotides align to TRBD2. The CDR3 is made up of 17 amino acids. Losses at the gene ends were 0 bases for V and 5 bases for J; bases not matched to a gene: 3. CDR1 MGHRA and CDR2 YSYEKL come from the germline V gene.